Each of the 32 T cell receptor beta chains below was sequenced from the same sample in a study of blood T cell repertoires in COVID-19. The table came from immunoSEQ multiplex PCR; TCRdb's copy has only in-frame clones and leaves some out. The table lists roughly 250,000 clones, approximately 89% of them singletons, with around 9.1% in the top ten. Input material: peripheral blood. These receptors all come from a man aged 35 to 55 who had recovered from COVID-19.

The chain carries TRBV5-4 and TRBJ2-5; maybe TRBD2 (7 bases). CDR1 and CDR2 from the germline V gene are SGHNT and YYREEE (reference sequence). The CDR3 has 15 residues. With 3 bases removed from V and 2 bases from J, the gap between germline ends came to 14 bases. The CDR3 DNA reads TGTGCCAGCAGCTCCCCGGGGGGCCGGCAAGAGACCCAGTACTTC. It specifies CASSSPGGRQETQYF.

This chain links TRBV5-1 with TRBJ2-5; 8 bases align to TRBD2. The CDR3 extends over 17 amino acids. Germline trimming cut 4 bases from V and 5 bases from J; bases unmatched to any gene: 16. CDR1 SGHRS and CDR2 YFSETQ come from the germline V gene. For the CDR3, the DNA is TGCGCCAGCAGCATGAGACCGGGACTAGGCACCGGGGAGACCCAGTACTTC. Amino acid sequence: CASSMRPGLGTGETQYF.

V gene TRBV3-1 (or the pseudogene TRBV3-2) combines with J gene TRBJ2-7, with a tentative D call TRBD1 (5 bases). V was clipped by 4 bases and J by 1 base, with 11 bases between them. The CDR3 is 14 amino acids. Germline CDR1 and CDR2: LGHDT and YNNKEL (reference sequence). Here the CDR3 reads CASSLLGVSYEQYF. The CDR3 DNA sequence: TGTGCCAGCAGCCTATTAGGGGTTTCCTACGAGCAGTACTTC.

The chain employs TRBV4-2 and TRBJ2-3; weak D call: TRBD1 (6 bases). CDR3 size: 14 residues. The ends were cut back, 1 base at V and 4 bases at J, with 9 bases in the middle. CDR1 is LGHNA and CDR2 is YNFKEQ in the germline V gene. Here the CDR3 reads CASSQVGGPDTQYF. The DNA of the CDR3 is TGTGCCAGCAGCCAAGTAGGGGGACCAGATACGCAGTATTTT.

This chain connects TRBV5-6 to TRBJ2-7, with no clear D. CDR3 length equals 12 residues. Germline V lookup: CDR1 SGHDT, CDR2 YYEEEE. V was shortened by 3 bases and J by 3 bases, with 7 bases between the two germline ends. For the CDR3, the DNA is TGTGCCAGCAGCTCTAACTACTACGAGCAGTACTTC. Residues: CASSSNYYEQYF.

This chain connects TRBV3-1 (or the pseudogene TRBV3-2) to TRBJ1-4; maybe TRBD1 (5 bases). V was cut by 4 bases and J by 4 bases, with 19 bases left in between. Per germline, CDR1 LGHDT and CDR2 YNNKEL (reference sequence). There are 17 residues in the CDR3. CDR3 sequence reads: CASSPLKGARDNEKLFF. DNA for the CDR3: TGTGCCAGCAGCCCGTTGAAAGGAGCCAGGGATAATGAAAAACTGTTTTTT.

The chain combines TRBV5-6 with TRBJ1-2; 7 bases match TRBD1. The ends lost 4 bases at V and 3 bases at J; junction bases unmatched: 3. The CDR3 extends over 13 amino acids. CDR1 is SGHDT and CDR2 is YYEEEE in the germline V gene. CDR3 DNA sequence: TGTGCCAGCAGCCCGCAGGGGGACTATGGCTACACCTTC. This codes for CASSPQGDYGYTF.

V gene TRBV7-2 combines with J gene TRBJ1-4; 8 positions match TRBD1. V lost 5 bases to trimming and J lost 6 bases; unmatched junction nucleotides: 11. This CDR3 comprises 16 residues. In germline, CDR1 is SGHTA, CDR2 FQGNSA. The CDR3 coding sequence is TGTGCCAGCAGCCCCCTTGCCGACAGGGGCCATGAAAAACTGTTTTTT. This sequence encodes CASSPLADRGHEKLFF.

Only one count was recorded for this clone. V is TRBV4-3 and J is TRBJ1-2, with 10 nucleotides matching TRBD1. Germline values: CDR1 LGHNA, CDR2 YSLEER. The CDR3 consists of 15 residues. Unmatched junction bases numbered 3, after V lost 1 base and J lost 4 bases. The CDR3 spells CASSQGTGGGYGYTF. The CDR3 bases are TGCGCCAGCAGCCAAGGGACAGGGGGAGGCTATGGCTACACCTTC.

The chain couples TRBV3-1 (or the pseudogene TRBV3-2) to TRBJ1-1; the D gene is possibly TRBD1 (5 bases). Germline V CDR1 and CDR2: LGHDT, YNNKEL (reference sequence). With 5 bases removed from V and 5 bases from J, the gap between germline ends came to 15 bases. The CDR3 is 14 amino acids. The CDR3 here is CASSARGGETEAFF. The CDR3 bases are TGTGCCAGCAGCGCGCGTGGGGGGGAGACTGAAGCTTTCTTT.

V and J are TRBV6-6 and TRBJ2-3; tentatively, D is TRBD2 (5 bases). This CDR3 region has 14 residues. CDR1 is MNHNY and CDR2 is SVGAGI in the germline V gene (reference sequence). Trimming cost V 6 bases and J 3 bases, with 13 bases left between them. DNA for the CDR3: TGTGCCAGCAGATTACCGGACTTTACAGATACGCAGTATTTT. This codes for CASRLPDFTDTQYF.

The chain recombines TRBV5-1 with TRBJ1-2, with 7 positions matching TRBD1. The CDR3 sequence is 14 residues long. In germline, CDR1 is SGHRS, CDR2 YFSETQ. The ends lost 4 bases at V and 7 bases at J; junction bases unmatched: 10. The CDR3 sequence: CASSDQGGPGGYTF. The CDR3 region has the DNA TGCGCCAGCAGCGATCAGGGGGGTCCTGGTGGCTACACCTTC.

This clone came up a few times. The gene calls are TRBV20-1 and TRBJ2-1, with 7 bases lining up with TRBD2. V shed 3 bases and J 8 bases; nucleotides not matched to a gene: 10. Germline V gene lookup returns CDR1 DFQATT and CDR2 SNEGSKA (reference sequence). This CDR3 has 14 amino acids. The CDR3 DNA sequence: TGCAGTGCTAGTCCCGGGGGGAGAGATTATGAGCAGTTCTTC. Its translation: CSASPGGRDYEQFF.

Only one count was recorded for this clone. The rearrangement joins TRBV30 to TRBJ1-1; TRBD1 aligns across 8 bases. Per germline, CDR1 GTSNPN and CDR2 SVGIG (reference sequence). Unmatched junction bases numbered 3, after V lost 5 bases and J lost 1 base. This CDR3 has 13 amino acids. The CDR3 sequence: CAWLDRGNTEAFF. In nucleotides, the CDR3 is TGTGCCTGGTTAGACAGGGGGAACACTGAAGCTTTCTTT.

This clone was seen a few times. For the CDR3, the DNA is TGTGCAAGTCCCGCCTTGACTATTACGGAGACCCAGTACTTC. Residues: CASPALTITETQYF. The chain uses TRBV12-2 and TRBJ2-5; no check of the table's D call, TRBD2, against the DNA was made. TRBV12-2 is flagged as a pseudogene. This CDR3 is built from 14 residues.

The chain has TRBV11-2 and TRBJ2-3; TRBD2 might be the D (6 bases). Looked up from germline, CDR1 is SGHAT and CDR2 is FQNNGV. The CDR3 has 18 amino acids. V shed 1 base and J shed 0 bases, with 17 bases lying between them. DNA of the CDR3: TGTGCCAGCAGCTTAGTGATTAGACTAGGCTCTAGCACAGATACGCAGTATTTT. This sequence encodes CASSLVIRLGSSTDTQYF.

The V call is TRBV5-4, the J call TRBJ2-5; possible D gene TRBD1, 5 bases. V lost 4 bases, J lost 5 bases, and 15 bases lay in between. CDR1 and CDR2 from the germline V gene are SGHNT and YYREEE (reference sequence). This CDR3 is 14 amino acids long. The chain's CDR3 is CASSVRLGLETQYF. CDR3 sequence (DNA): TGTGCCAGCAGCGTGAGGTTGGGGCTGGAGACCCAGTACTTC.

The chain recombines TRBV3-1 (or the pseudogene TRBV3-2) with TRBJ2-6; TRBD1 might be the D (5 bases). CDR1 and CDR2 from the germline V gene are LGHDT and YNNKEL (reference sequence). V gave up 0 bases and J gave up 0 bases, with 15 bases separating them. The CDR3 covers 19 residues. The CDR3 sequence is CASSQDWGAGPSGANVLTF. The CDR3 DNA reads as TGTGCCAGCAGCCAAGATTGGGGCGCAGGGCCCTCTGGGGCCAACGTCCTGACTTTC.

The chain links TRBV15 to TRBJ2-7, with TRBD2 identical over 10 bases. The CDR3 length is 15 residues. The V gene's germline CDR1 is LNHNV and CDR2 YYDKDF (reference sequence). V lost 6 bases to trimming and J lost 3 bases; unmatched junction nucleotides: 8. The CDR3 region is CATSAGRLAGYEQYF. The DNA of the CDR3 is TGTGCCACCAGTGCAGGTAGACTAGCGGGCTACGAGCAGTACTTC.

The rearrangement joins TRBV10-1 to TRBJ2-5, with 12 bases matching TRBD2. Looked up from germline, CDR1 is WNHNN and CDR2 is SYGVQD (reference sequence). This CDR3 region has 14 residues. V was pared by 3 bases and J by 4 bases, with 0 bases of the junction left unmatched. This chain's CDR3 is CASSELAGGETQYF. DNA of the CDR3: TGCGCCAGCAGTGAACTAGCGGGGGGAGAGACCCAGTACTTC.

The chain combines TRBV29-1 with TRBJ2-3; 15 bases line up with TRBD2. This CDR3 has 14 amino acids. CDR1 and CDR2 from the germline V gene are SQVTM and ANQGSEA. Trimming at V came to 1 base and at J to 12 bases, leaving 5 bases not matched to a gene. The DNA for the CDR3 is TGCAGCGTTGAAGGGACTAGCGGGAGGGACCGACAGTATTTT. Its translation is CSVEGTSGRDRQYF.

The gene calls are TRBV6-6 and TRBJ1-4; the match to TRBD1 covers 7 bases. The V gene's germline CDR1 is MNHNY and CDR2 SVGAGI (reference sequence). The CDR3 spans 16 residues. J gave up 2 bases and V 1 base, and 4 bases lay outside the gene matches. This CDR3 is CASSYYTGVTNEKLFF. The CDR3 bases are TGTGCCAGCAGTTACTACACAGGGGTGACTAATGAAAAACTGTTTTTT.

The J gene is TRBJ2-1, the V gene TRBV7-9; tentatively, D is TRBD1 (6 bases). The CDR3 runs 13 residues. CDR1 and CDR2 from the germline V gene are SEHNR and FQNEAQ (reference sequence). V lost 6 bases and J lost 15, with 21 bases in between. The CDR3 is CASSWTVGGLGFF. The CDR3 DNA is TGTGCCAGCAGTTGGACAGTCGGCGGACTTGGGTTCTTC.

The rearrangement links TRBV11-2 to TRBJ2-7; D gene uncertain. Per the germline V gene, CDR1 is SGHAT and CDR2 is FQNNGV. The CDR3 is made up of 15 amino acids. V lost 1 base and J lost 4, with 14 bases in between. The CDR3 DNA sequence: TGTGCCAGCAGCTTAGGGGTGGGCAGGCAATACGAGCAGTACTTC. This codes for CASSLGVGRQYEQYF.

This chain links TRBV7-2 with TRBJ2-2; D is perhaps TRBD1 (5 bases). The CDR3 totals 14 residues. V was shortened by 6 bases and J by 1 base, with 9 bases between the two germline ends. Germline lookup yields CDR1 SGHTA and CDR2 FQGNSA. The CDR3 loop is CASRRQMNTGELFF. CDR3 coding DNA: TGTGCCAGCAGACGACAGATGAACACCGGGGAGCTGTTTTTT. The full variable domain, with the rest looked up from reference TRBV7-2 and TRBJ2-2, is GAGVSQSPSNKVTEKGKDVELRCDPISGHTALYWYRQSLGQGLEFLIYFQGNSAPDKSGLPSDRFSAERTGGSVSTLTIQRTQQEDSAVYLCASRRQMNTGELFFGEGSRLTVL.

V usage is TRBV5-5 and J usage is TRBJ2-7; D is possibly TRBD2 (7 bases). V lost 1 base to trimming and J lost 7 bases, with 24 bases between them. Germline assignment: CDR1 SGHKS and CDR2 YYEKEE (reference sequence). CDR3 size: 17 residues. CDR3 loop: CASSLLPRGGGPGEQYF. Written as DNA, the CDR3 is TGTGCCAGCAGCTTGCTCCCCCGAGGGGGAGGGCCGGGTGAGCAGTACTTC. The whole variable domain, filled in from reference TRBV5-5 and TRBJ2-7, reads DAGVTQSPTHLIKTRGQQVTLRCSPISGHKSVSWYQQVLGQGPQFIFQYYEKEERGRGNFPDRFSARQFPNYSSELNVNALLLGDSALYLCASSLLPRGGGPGEQYFGPGTRLTVT.

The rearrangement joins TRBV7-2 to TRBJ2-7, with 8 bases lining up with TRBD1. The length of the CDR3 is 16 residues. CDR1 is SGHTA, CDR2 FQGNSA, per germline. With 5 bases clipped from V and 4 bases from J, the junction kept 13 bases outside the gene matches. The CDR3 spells CASSQEAGTGRYEQYF. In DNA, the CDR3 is TGTGCCAGCAGCCAAGAGGCCGGGACAGGCCGTTACGAGCAGTACTTC.

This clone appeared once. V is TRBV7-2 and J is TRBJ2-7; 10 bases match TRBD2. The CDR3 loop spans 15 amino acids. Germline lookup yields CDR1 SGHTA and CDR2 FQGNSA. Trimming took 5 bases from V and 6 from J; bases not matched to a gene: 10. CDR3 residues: CASSLKGTSDSEQYF. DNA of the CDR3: TGTGCCAGCAGCCTAAAGGGGACTAGCGATAGCGAGCAGTACTTC.

CDR3 amino acids: CASSQDGGRAYGYTF. The CDR3 DNA sequence: TGTGCCAGCAGCCAAGATGGGGGCAGGGCCTATGGCTACACCTTC. The chain recombines TRBV3-1 (or the pseudogene TRBV3-2) with TRBJ1-2; weak D call: TRBD1 (6 bases). V was pared by 0 bases and J by 4 bases, with 12 bases between. CDR3 length: 15 residues. Germline V CDR1 and CDR2: LGHDT, YNNKEL (reference sequence).

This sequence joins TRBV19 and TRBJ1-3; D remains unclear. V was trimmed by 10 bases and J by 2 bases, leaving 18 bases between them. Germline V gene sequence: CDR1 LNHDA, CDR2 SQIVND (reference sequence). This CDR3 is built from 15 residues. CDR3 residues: CATSWEGFTGNTIYF. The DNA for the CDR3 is TGTGCCACTTCCTGGGAGGGATTTACTGGAAACACCATATATTTT. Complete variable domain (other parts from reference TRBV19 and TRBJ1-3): DGGITQSPKYLFRKEGQNVTLSCEQNLNHDAMYWYRQDPGQGLRLIYYSQIVNDFQKGDIAEGYSVSREKKESFPLTVTSAQKNPTAFYLCATSWEGFTGNTIYFGEGSWLTVV.

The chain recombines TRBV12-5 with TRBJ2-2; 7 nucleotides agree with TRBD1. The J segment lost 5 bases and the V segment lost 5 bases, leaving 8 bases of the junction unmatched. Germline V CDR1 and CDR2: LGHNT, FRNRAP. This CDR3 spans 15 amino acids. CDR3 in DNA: TGTGCTAGTGGTCTCGACAGGGTTTCAACCGGGGAGCTGTTTTTT. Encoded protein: CASGLDRVSTGELFF.

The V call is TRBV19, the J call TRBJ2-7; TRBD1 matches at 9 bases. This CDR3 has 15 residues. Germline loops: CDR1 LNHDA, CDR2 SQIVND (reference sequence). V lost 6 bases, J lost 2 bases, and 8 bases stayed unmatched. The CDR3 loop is CASSTTGTGPYEQYF. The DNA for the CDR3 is TGTGCCAGTAGCACCACCGGGACAGGGCCCTACGAGCAGTACTTC. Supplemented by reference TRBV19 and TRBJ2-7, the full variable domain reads DGGITQSPKYLFRKEGQNVTLSCEQNLNHDAMYWYRQDPGQGLRLIYYSQIVNDFQKGDIAEGYSVSREKKESFPLTVTSAQKNPTAFYLCASSTTGTGPYEQYFGPGTRLTVT.